This paragraph covers one T cell receptor beta chain sequence. In germline, CDR1 is WNHNN, CDR2 SYGVQD (reference sequence). Trimming took 6 bases from V and 3 from J, leaving 11 bases between them. The length of the CDR3 is 14 residues. Participant ages covered roughly 18 to 89 years across about two dozen US areas. This sample was included in a study of blood T cell repertoires in COVID-19. The overall study: COVID-19 samples from acute and convalescent phases originated in the United States, Italy and Spain. T cells, B-cell-depleted T cells, or PBMCs provided the cDNA or gDNA that served as material.

Methods used by the authors: Reference gene primer amplification gave nucleated cell count estimates. Method: immunoSEQ multiplex PCR; TCRdb's copy keeps in-frame clones and lacks some. That table supplies the V and J calls and clone size; D and trimming were determined from the DNA. The data show 380,000 or so clones, approximately 88% seen once. J is TRBJ2-2 and V is TRBV10-1, with D hard to call. The sample taken for sequencing was PBMCs or T cells enriched from blood (not recorded which). The TCR comes from a woman aged 40 to 49 with acute COVID-19. The CDR3 coding sequence is TGCGCCAGCAGGACACTCCCGGACACCGGGGAGCTGTTTTTT. As protein: CASRTLPDTGELFF.